This T cell receptor beta chain was captured by sequencing in a study of shared clonotypes between healthy human individuals. Researchers ran the assay at a deep level. Genomic DNA belonging to each subset was distributed in equal measure over several immunoSEQ plates. When replicate PCRs were run on sorted subsets, they used 200 ng DNA, approximately 27,000 T cell genomes. Data came from immunoSEQ multiplex PCR; TCRdb stores just in-frame clones and leaves some out. The sample has roughly 2,500,000 clones; under 95% are singletons. Overall study findings and caveats: Across subsets, estimated richness was generally greater for naive than for memory populations.

V dropped 0 bases and J dropped 5; count of bases not matched to a gene: 9. Looked up from germline, CDR1 is SGDLS and CDR2 is YYNGEE. The CDR3 length is 16 residues. Comments on this clone: Its antigen is not known.

The J gene is TRBJ2-5, the V gene TRBV9; 8 bases line up with TRBD2. The source material was naive CD4+ T cells from PBMCs. Subset specified: CD45RA+ positively selected. This receptor was identified in a man aged 18 to 30 in good health. Some clones in this sample may be carry-over from other donors' samples. CDR3 protein: CASSVGTGGPQETQYF. CDR3 sequence (DNA): TGTGCCAGCAGCGTAGGGACGGGAGGGCCCCAGGAGACCCAGTACTTC.